The 27 T cell receptor beta chains presented below share a single source sample, sequenced in a study of blood T cells in healthy people across ages. A sample-barcoded 5' primer and a J-beta primer mix were used in a second PCR of about 7 to 12 cycles. Each CDR3 protein is one row after TCRdb ran MiXCR on the 5' RACE reads. Among 600,000 or so distinct CDR3 sequences, around 31% were seen once, and the ten largest hold less than 20%. Sequenced material: blood. The origin of the receptors is a woman aged 80 or over in good health.

The table lists this clonotype with many counts. The chain links TRBV7-3 to TRBJ2-1, with 13 positions matching TRBD2. This CDR3 spans 16 amino acids. Germline trimming cut 4 bases from V and 8 bases from J; bases unmatched to any gene: 8. Germline V lookup: CDR1 SGHTA, CDR2 FQGTGA. In nucleotides, the CDR3 is TGTGCCAGCAGCTCCCTGACTAGCGGGGGGCTGGATGAGCAGTTCTTC. Amino acid sequence: CASSSLTSGGLDEQFF.

In its sample, this clonotype was seen many times. The chain recombines TRBV27 with TRBJ2-1, with 14 nucleotides matching TRBD2. The CDR3 sequence is 16 residues long. V shed 6 bases and J 8 bases; nucleotides not matched to a gene: 9. The germline V gene encodes CDR1 MNHEY and CDR2 SMNVEV (reference sequence). DNA of the CDR3: TGTGCCAGCAGGGCGACTAGCGGGGGGGCGTACTATGAGCAGTTCTTC. Its translation: CASRATSGGAYYEQFF.

In its sample, this clonotype was seen many times. The genes are TRBV6-2 or TRBV6-3 and TRBJ2-1, with TRBD1 matching over 9 bases. The CDR3 totals 16 residues. V shed 0 bases and J 5 bases; nucleotides not matched to a gene: 5. Looked up from germline, CDR1 is MNHEY and CDR2 is SVGEGT. CDR3 loop: CASSYSRGTGNNEQFF. The DNA for the CDR3 is TGTGCCAGCAGTTACTCCCGCGGGACAGGGAACAATGAGCAGTTCTTC.

To note about this clonotype: This could be a read error, since a much larger clone is one nucleotide away. The chain recombines TRBV27 with TRBJ2-7; D gene ambiguous. With 2 bases removed from V and 7 bases from J, the gap between germline ends came to 21 bases. The CDR3 length is 16 residues. The germline gives CDR1 MNHEY, CDR2 SMNVEV (reference sequence). The CDR3 region is CASSLVGTFTNNEQYF. The CDR3 DNA sequence: TGTGCCAGCAGTTTAGTAGGTACCTTTACAAACAATGAGCAGTACTTC.

Ten or more counts support this clonotype. The chain joins TRBV7-2 to TRBJ2-3; 7 positions agree with TRBD1. Germline V gene sequence: CDR1 SGHTA, CDR2 FQGNSA. Trimming removed 3 bases from V and 2 bases from J; junction bases left unmatched: 2. The length of the CDR3 is 14 residues. The CDR3 loop is CASSLGQNTDTQYF. DNA for the CDR3: TGTGCCAGCAGCTTGGGACAGAACACAGATACGCAGTATTTT.

This clonotype was seen repeatedly, ten times or more. The J gene is TRBJ2-5, the V gene TRBV20-1, with 9 bases aligning to TRBD2. Germline V gene data show CDR1 as DFQATT and CDR2 as SNEGSKA (reference sequence). V was pared by 5 bases and J by 2 bases, with 18 bases of the junction left unmatched. The CDR3 loop spans 18 amino acids. This CDR3 is CSALTGTSNRGAQETQYF. In DNA form, the CDR3 reads TGCAGTGCTCTTACCGGGACTAGCAATAGGGGGGCACAAGAGACCCAGTACTTC.

In its sample, this clonotype was seen many times. This chain uses TRBV15 with TRBJ2-7; D remains ambiguous. V was pared by 0 bases and J by 1 base, with 13 bases between. The CDR3 length is 16 residues. CDR1 and CDR2 from the germline V gene are LNHNV and YYDKDF (reference sequence). As DNA, the CDR3 is TGTGCCACCAGCAGAGATGTACGTCGGATGTCCTACGAGCAGTACTTC. This encodes CATSRDVRRMSYEQYF.

This clonotype was counted only a few times. V gene TRBV20-1 combines with J gene TRBJ1-5; TRBD1 matches at 9 bases. With V trimmed by 5 bases and J by 2 bases, 10 bases remained unmatched. The CDR3 runs 16 residues. The germline gives CDR1 DFQATT, CDR2 SNEGSKA (reference sequence). The CDR3 DNA follows: TGCAGTGCTTTTCTCCCGACAGGGGGAGGCAATCAGCCCCAGCATTTT. Protein product: CSAFLPTGGGNQPQHF.

The sample holds a few counts of this clonotype. This chain joins TRBV27 and TRBJ1-2; D is possibly TRBD1 (6 bases). Germline V lookup: CDR1 MNHEY, CDR2 SMNVEV (reference sequence). This CDR3 is built from 20 residues. The V end lost 5 bases, the J end lost 2 bases, and 30 bases lay between the germline ends. The DNA for the CDR3 is TGTGCCAGCAGTCCCTTAGCCCCCTTTTCCGTAGACAGGAGAAACTATGGCTACACCTTC. This sequence encodes CASSPLAPFSVDRRNYGYTF.

There are many counts of this clonotype. The CDR3, as DNA: TGCAGTGCTAGGAACCGACAGGGGTACGGGAATTCACCCCTCCACTTT. Translation gives CSARNRQGYGNSPLHF. V gene TRBV20-1 combines with J gene TRBJ1-6; TRBD1 matches 8 bases. Germline assignment: CDR1 DFQATT and CDR2 SNEGSKA (reference sequence). The length of the CDR3 is 16 residues. After removal of 3 bases from V and 7 bases from J, the junction contained 11 bases not matched to a gene.

This rearrangement joins TRBV7-2 to TRBJ1-1; 8 nucleotides agree with TRBD1. V was clipped by 2 bases and J by 6 bases; unmatched bases: 8. The germline CDR1 and CDR2 sequences are SGHTA and FQGNSA. The CDR3 extends over 15 amino acids. CDR3 DNA sequence: TGTGCCAGCAGCTTATTCTACAGGGGGAGGGCTGAAGCTTTCTTT. As protein: CASSLFYRGRAEAFF.

The chain has TRBV20-1 and TRBJ1-1; unclear D gene. The CDR3 contains 15 residues. Germline-derived CDR1 and CDR2 are DFQATT and SNEGSKA (reference sequence). V was clipped by 0 bases and J by 1 base, with 12 bases between them. CDR3 sequence: CSARDPRRANTEAFF. The CDR3 region has the DNA TGCAGTGCTAGAGATCCGAGGAGGGCGAACACTGAAGCTTTCTTT.

For this clonotype: A much larger clone differs by one base, so this may be a read error. The V call is TRBV6-1, the J call TRBJ2-3; D may be TRBD2 (6 bases). The ends were cut back, 1 base at V and 4 bases at J, with 21 bases in the middle. Germline V CDR1 and CDR2: MNHNS, SASEGT. The CDR3 sequence is 18 residues long. The CDR3 is CASSEGVGGIFPPDTQYF. DNA for the CDR3: TGTGCCAGCAGTGAAGGGGTAGGAGGGATATTCCCCCCAGATACGCAGTATTTT.

Notes on this clonotype: Given a much more abundant clone one base away, this may be a read error. CDR3 sequence: CASNHPTYNEQFF. Here the CDR3 DNA reads TGTGCCAGCAACCATCCAACTTACAATGAGCAGTTCTTC. The rearrangement joins TRBV4-2 to TRBJ2-1; no firm D call. CDR1 LGHNA and CDR2 YNFKEQ come from the germline V gene. The CDR3 length is 13 residues. Trimming left V 7 bases short and J 4 bases short, with 11 bases between.

This clonotype was seen only a few times. V is TRBV6-5 and J is TRBJ2-4, with 14 bases aligning to TRBD2. The V and J ends lost 5 bases and 11 bases, in that order; junction bases with no gene match: 11. The CDR3 spans 16 residues. The germline gives CDR1 MNHEY, CDR2 SVGAGI. The CDR3 sequence is CASSPRLAGGPGVQYF. The DNA for the CDR3 is TGTGCCAGCAGTCCCCGACTAGCGGGGGGGCCGGGCGTTCAGTACTTC.

This sequence joins TRBV19 and TRBJ2-1; D gene uncertain. The CDR3 contains 15 residues. V was pared by 5 bases and J by 0 bases, with 11 bases between. Germline CDR1 and CDR2: LNHDA and SQIVND (reference sequence). The CDR3 here is CASSPSKSSYNEQFF. The CDR3 DNA is TGTGCCAGTAGTCCCAGCAAGAGCTCCTACAATGAGCAGTTCTTC. The entire variable domain, with the rest obtained from reference TRBV19 and TRBJ2-1, is as follows: DGGITQSPKYLFRKEGQNVTLSCEQNLNHDAMYWYRQDPGQGLRLIYYSQIVNDFQKGDIAEGYSVSREKKESFPLTVTSAQKNPTAFYLCASSPSKSSYNEQFFGPGTRLTVL.

This clonotype was recorded many times. The J gene is TRBJ2-1, the V gene TRBV20-1; D remains unclear. Germline CDR1 DFQATT, CDR2 SNEGSKA (reference sequence). Trimming removed 3 bases from V and 0 bases from J, with 12 bases in between. CDR3 length: 15 residues. The CDR3 nucleotides are TGCAGTGCTAGCCCACCGGGTAGCTCCTACAATGAGCAGTTCTTC. Translating it yields CSASPPGSSYNEQFF.

This clonotype has ten or more counts. The chain has TRBV27 and TRBJ1-2, with TRBD1 identical over 9 bases. The CDR3 is 12 residues long. The trim removed 10 bases at V and 13 bases at J, leaving 13 bases unmatched. The germline gives CDR1 MNHEY, CDR2 SMNVEV (reference sequence). The CDR3 loop reads CATMGDRAVRTF. CDR3 DNA: TGTGCCACTATGGGGGACAGGGCGGTTCGCACCTTC.

Many counts were recorded for this clonotype. The V gene is TRBV10-3, the J gene TRBJ1-2, with 10 bases matching TRBD1. After removal of 0 bases from V and 6 bases from J, the junction contained 4 bases not matched to a gene. This CDR3 has 15 amino acids. Germline CDR1 is ENHRY and CDR2 is SYGVKD. The CDR3 nucleotides read TGTGCCATCAGTGAGTCTACGGGGACAGGGGATGGCTACACCTTC. It is translated as CAISESTGTGDGYTF.

This clonotype has a handful of counts. One junction end disagrees with the germline gene, perhaps due to a read error. The J gene is TRBJ2-7, the V gene TRBV5-6; 9 nucleotides line up with TRBD1. The CDR3 sequence is 16 residues long. CDR1 is SGHDT, CDR2 YYEEEE, per germline. CDR3 amino acids: CASSHTRDRAPYGQYF. The CDR3 nucleotides read TGTGCCAGCAGCCACACCCGGGACAGGGCCCCCTACGGGCAGTACTTC.

This clonotype occurred many times. The rearrangement joins TRBV6-1 to TRBJ1-2; D is uncertain. Per the germline V gene, CDR1 is MNHNS and CDR2 is SASEGT. CDR3 length equals 13 residues. V gave up 4 bases and J gave up 7 bases, with 13 bases separating them. The CDR3 loop is CASSVGQNSGYTF. For the CDR3, the DNA is TGTGCCAGCAGTGTTGGCCAGAATAGTGGCTACACCTTC.

This clonotype occurred a few times. The chain recombines TRBV28 with TRBJ1-4; 9 bases match TRBD1. Germline CDR1 MDHEN, CDR2 SYDVKM. This CDR3 is 14 amino acids long. V was clipped by 3 bases and J by 7 bases; unmatched bases: 3. CDR3 protein: CASSFRTGVEKLFF. The CDR3 region has the DNA TGTGCCAGCAGTTTCCGGACAGGGGTTGAAAAACTGTTTTTT.

This clonotype was observed many times. The rearrangement joins TRBV5-5 to TRBJ2-1; D might be TRBD2 (5 bases). Trimming stripped 0 bases from V and 2 bases from J, with 9 bases between. The germline CDR1 and CDR2 sequences are SGHKS and YYEKEE (reference sequence). The CDR3 consists of 15 residues. The CDR3 nucleotides are TGTGCCAGCAGCTTGGAAGCGGACCCCTACAATGAGCAGTTCTTC. This sequence encodes CASSLEADPYNEQFF.

This clonotype was counted at least ten times. The V gene is TRBV7-9, the J gene TRBJ2-5; D not certain. CDR1 and CDR2 (germline): SEHNR, FQNEAQ (reference sequence). V was trimmed by 2 bases and J by 2 bases, leaving 15 bases between them. This CDR3 has 16 residues. The CDR3, as DNA: TGTGCCAGCAGCTTATTCCAGGTTGGGGTACAAGAGACCCAGTACTTC. Its protein is CASSLFQVGVQETQYF.

This clonotype was observed a handful of times. The chain combines TRBV6-5 with TRBJ1-4; D remains ambiguous. The CDR3 contains 15 residues. Per the germline V gene, CDR1 is MNHEY and CDR2 is SVGAGI. Trimming removed 0 bases at V and 6 bases at J, with 11 bases between. In DNA, the CDR3 is TGTGCCAGCAGTTACTCGGGGAGGACTGATGAAAAACTGTTTTTT. Translated: CASSYSGRTDEKLFF.

The rearrangement links TRBV24-1 to TRBJ1-2; the match to TRBD1 covers 9 bases. J was trimmed by 8 bases and V by 4 bases; bases with no gene match: 13. The CDR3 spans 16 residues. Germline CDR1 reads KGHDR; CDR2 reads SFDVKD. CDR3 in DNA: TGTGCCACCAGTGACGTCGGGGGACAGGGCTCTAAGGGCTACACCTTC. This sequence encodes CATSDVGGQGSKGYTF.

The sample holds many counts of this clonotype. This rearrangement joins TRBV20-1 to TRBJ1-5, with D perhaps TRBD1 (5 bases). The V end lost 6 bases, the J end lost 8 bases, and 14 bases lay between the germline ends. The V gene's germline CDR1 is DFQATT and CDR2 SNEGSKA (reference sequence). The CDR3 spans 12 residues. CDR3 bases: TGCAGTGCCTCGCTGGAGGGGAAGCCCCAGCATTTT. Translation: CSASLEGKPQHF.